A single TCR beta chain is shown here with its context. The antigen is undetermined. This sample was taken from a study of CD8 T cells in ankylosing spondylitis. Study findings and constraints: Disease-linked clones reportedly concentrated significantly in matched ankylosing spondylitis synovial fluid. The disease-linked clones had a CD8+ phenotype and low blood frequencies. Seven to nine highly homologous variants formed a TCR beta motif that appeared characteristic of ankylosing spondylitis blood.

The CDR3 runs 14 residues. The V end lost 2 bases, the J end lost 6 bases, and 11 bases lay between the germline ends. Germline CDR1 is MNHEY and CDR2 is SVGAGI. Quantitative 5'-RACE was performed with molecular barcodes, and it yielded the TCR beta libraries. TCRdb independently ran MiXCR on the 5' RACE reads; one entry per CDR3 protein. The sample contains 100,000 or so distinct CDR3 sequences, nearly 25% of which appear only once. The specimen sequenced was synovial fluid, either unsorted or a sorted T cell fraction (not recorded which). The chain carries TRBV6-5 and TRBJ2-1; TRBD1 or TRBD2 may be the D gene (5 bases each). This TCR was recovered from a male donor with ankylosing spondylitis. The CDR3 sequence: CASSYRGQGNEQFF. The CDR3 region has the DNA TGTGCCAGCAGTTACCGGGGCCAGGGCAATGAGCAGTTCTTC.